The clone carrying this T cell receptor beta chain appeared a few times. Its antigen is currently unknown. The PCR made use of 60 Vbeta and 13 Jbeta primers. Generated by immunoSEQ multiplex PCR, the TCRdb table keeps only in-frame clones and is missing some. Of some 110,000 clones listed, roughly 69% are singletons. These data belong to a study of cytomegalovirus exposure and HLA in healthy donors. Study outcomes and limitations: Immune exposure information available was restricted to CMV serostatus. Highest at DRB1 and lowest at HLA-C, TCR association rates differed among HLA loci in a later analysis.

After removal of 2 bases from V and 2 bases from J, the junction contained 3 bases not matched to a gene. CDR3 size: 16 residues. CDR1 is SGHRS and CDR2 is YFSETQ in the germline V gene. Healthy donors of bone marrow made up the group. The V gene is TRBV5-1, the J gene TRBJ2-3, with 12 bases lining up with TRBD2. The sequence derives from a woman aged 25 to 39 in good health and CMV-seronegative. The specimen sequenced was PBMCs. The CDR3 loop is CASSFGLAGSTDTQYF. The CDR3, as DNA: TGCGCCAGCAGCTTCGGACTAGCGGGGTCCACAGATACGCAGTATTTT.